This T cell receptor (beta chain) was sequenced for a study of shared clonotypes between healthy human individuals. Study summary: Participating donors consisted of two women and a few men aged 18 to 49. Researchers assigned three CD4 naive, three CD4 memory, two CD8 naive and one CD8 memory plate to each donor.

TCRdb's table, derived via immunoSEQ multiplex PCR, lists solely in-frame clones and lacks some. Altogether some 2 million clones are present, 95% being singletons, with the ten largest covering under 0.15%. The sequencing sample was made of naive CD4+ T cells sorted from blood. Regarding subset: CD45RA+ positively selected. This TCR was recovered from a man aged 18 to 29 in good health.

CDR3 DNA: TGCGCCAGCAGCTTGGAGTGGGCCTATAATTCACCCCTCCACTTT. Its translation: CASSLEWAYNSPLHF. The chain uses TRBV5-1 and TRBJ1-6, with unresolved D. V was clipped by 0 bases and J by 2 bases, with 6 bases between them. CDR3 length: 15 residues. Looked up from germline, CDR1 is SGHRS and CDR2 is YFSETQ.